This TCR beta chain was sequenced in a study of cytomegalovirus exposure and HLA in healthy donors. The primer mix had 60 Vbeta and 13 Jbeta primers. Profiled with immunoSEQ multiplex PCR; TCRdb holds only in-frame clones, not every one. This table holds some 200,000 clones, roughly 9.4% found once. Per germline, CDR1 SNHLY and CDR2 FYNNEI. The CDR3 covers 16 residues. J lost 5 bases, V lost 5 bases, and 8 bases had no gene match. The chain has TRBV2 and TRBJ1-5; TRBD1 matches at 11 bases. The source of this sequence is a woman in her twenties or thirties in good health and CMV-seropositive. Sequencing was performed on PBMCs. Here the CDR3 DNA reads TGTGCCAGCAGTAAATACGGGACAGGGGGTCATCAGCCCCAGCATTTT. It specifies CASSKYGTGGHQPQHF.